This T cell receptor (beta chain) was found in a study of PD-1 blockade in classical Hodgkin lymphoma. The CDR3 contains 13 residues. Trimming left V 0 bases short and J 8 bases short, with 10 bases between. From germline, CDR1 is MNHEY and CDR2 SMNVEV (reference sequence). The protocol was immunoSEQ multiplex PCR, while the TCRdb copy is restricted to in-frame clones and leaves out a portion. The sample yields some 90,000 clones, 85% to 95% seen once. Relapses following autologous stem cell transplantation were seen in all patients, with brentuximab vedotin exposure varying. This sample comprised peripheral blood mononuclear cells (PBMCs), obtained before the second cycle of nivolumab. The receptor was isolated from a human donor with classical Hodgkin lymphoma. The chain has TRBV27 and TRBJ1-2; D possibly corresponds to TRBD1 (5 bases). Here the CDR3 DNA reads TGTGCCAGCAGTTTATCGAGAGGGACCGGCTACACCTTC. Its protein is CASSLSRGTGYTF.